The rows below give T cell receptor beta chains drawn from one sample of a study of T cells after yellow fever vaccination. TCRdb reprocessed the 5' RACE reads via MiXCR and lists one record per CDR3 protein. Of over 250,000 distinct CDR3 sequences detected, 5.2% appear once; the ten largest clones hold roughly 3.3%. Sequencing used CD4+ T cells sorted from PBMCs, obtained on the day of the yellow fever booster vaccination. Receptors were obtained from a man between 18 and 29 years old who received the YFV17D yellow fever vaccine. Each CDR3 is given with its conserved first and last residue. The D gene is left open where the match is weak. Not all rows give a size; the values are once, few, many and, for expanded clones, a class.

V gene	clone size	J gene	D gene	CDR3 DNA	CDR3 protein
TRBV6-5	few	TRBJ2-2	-	TGTGCCAGCCGTGCGGGCGGGGAGCTGTTTTTT	CASRAGGELFF
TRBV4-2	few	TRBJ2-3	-	TGTGCCAGCAGCCACGGGGTTGGCACAGATACGCAGTATTTT	CASSHGVGTDTQYF
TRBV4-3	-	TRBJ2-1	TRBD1	TGCGCCAGCAGCCCCCAGGGGGTTAGCGAGCAGTTCTTC	CASSPQGVSEQFF
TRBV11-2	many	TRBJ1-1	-	TGTGCCAGCAGCTTGACGGACACTGAAGCTTTCTTT	CASSLTDTEAFF
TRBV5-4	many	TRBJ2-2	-	TGTGCCAGCAGCAAAGGGACGGACACGAGCACCGGGGAGCTGTTTTTT	CASSKGTDTSTGELFF
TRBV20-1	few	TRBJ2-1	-	TGCAGTGCTAGAGATCAGGCAGGGCTGGAGCAGTTCTTC	CSARDQAGLEQFF
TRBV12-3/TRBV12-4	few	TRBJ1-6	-	TGTGCCAGCAGTTTCAAAACCAATTCACCCCTCCACTTT	CASSFKTNSPLHF
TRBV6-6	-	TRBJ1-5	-	TGTGCCAGCAGTCAACAGGGTCGGAATCAGCCCCAGCATTTT	CASSQQGRNQPQHF
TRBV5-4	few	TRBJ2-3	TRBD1	TGTGCCTCCCCCGGGACAGGGGCGTTGACAGATACGCAGTATTTT	CASPGTGALTDTQYF
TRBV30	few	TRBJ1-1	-	TGTGCCTGGAGTGTTCTCTGGGGGAAAACCACTGAAGCTTTCTTT	CAWSVLWGKTTEAFF
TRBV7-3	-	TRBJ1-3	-	TGTGCCAGCAGCTTATGGCCCCACGACTCTGGAAACACCATATATTTT	CASSLWPHDSGNTIYF
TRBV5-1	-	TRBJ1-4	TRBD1	TGCGCCAGCAGCCGGGACAGCTCTAATGAAAACCTGTTTTTT	CASSRDSSNENLFF
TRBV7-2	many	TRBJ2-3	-	TGTGCCAGCAGCTTAGACGGCAACACAGATACGCAGTATTTT	CASSLDGNTDTQYF
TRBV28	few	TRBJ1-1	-	TGTGCCAGCAGTTTATTGGGCCTTGGGGGGACTGAAGCTTTCTTT	CASSLLGLGGTEAFF
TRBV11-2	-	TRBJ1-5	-	TGTGCCAGCAGCTTACTGTCAGATCAGCCCCAGCATTTT	CASSLLSDQPQHF
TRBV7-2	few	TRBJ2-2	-	TGTGCCAGCAGCTTCACCCCAGCGTATTCCGGGGAGCTGTTTTTT	CASSFTPAYSGELFF
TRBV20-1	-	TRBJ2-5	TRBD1	TGCAGTGCTCCCCGGACAGGGCCGAAAGAGACCCAGTACTTC	CSAPRTGPKETQYF
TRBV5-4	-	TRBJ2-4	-	TGTGCCAGCAGCTCTAAGGGCGGGGCGCGGGCCAAAAACATTCAGTACTTC	CASSSKGGARAKNIQYF
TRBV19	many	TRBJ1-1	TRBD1	TGTGCCAGTAACTCGCGGGACAGAGGGAACACTGAAGCTTTCTTT	CASNSRDRGNTEAFF